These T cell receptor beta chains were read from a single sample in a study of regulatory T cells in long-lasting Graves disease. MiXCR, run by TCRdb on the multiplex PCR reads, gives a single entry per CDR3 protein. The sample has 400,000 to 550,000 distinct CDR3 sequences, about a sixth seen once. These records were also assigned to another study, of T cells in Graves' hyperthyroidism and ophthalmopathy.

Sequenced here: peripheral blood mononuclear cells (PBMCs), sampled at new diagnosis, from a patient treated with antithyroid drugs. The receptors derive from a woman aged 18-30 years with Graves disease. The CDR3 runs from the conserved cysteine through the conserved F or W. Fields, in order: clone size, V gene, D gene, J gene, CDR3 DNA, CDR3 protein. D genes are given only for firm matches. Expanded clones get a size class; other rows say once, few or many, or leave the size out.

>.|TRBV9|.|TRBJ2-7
TGTGCCAGCAGCGTAGGGACAGTTGCCTACGAGCAGTACTTC
CASSVGTVAYEQYF
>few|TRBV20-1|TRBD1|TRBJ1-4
TGCAGTGCTAGACAGGGGGGAGATGAAAAACTGTTTTTT
CSARQGGDEKLFF
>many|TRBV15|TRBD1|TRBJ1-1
TGTGCCACCAGCAGAGATCTGTGGGACAGCAACACTGAAGCTTTCTTT
CATSRDLWDSNTEAFF
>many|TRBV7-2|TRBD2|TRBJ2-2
TGTGCCAGCACCTTAAACCCGGGACTAGCAAACGGGGAGCTGTTTTTT
CASTLNPGLANGELFF
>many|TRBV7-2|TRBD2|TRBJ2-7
TGTGCCAGCAGCTCAGACGGACTAGCTCTCTACGAGCAGTACTTC
CASSSDGLALYEQYF
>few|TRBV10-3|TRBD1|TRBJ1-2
TGTGCCATCAGTGAGGGGACAGGACTCTATGGCTACACCTTC
CAISEGTGLYGYTF
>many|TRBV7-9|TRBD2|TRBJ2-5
TGTGCCAGCAGCTTTTCCCCCAGCGGGAGGGCAGAGACCCAGTACTTC
CASSFSPSGRAETQYF
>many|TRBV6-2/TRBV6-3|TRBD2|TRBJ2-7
TGTGCCAGCAGTACGTTGAGGACTAGCGGGGGAGGTACCTACGAGCAGTACTTC
CASSTLRTSGGGTYEQYF
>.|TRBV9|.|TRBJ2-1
TGTGCCAGCAGCTTCCGACTCTCCTACAATGAGCAGTTCTTC
CASSFRLSYNEQFF
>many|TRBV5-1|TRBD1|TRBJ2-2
TGCGCCAGCAGCTTGTCGATACAGGGGACCGGGGAGCTGTTTTTT
CASSLSIQGTGELFF
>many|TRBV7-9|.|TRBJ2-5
TGTGCCAGCAGCTTATTTGTAGGGTGGGAGACCCAGTACTTC
CASSLFVGWETQYF
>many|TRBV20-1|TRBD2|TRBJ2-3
TGCAGTGCACCTAAGCGGGAGGGCACAGATACGCAGTATTTT
CSAPKREGTDTQYF
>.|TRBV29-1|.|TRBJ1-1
TGCAGCGCCTGGGTGGCGGTGAACACTGAAGCTTTCTTT
CSAWVAVNTEAFF
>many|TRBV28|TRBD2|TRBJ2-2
TGTGCCAGCATCGGACTAGCGGCAGACGGGGAGCTGTTTTTT
CASIGLAADGELFF
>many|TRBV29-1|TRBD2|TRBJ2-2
TGCAGCGTTGAAGATGCACTAGCGGGAGGCGTTGGGGAGCTGTTTTTT
CSVEDALAGGVGELFF
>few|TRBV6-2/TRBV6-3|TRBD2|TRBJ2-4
TGTGCCAGCAGTTCCCTAGCGGCCCCTGGGGACATTCAGTACTTC
CASSSLAAPGDIQYF
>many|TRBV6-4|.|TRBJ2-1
TGTGCCAGCAGTGACTCAGAAATCAATGAGCAGTTCTTC
CASSDSEINEQFF
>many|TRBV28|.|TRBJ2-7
TGTGCCAGCAGAGACCCTGGGGGCCACGAGCAGTACTTC
CASRDPGGHEQYF
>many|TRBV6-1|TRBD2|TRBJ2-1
TGTGCCAGCAGTGACATAGCGGGGAGCTCCTACAATGAGCAGTTCTTC
CASSDIAGSSYNEQFF
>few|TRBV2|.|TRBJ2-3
TGTGCCAGCAGCTTCAGGGTTACAGATACGCAGTATTTT
CASSFRVTDTQYF
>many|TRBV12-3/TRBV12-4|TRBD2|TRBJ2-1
TGTGCCAGCAGCCCTAGCGGGATATCGTACAATGAGCAGTTCTTC
CASSPSGISYNEQFF
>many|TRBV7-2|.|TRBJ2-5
TGTGCCAGCAGCTTAGTCCCGGACCAAGAGACCCAGTACTTC
CASSLVPDQETQYF
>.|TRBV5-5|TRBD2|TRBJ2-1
TGTGCCAGTAGTGTTAGACTAGCGGGAGGCTACAATGAGCAGTTCTTC
CASSVRLAGGYNEQFF
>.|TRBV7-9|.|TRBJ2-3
TGTGCCGGAAAACAGGGTTTGGGCACAGATACGCAGTATTTT
CAGKQGLGTDTQYF
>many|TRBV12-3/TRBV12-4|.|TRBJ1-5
TGTGCCAGCAGTTTAGGGACAGCTAATCAGCCCCAGCATTTT
CASSLGTANQPQHF
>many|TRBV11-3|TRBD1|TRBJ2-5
TGTGCCAGCGGGACAGGGGAGAGGGACCAGTACTTC
CASGTGERDQYF
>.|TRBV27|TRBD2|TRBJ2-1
TGTGCCAGTAAGATAGCGGGAGACCCCTACAATGAGCAGTTCTTC
CASKIAGDPYNEQFF
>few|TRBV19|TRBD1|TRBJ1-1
TGTGCCAGTAGTATGAAAAGGGGGCGAGAAGCTTTCTTT
CASSMKRGREAFF
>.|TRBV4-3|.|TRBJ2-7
TGCGCCAGCAGCCAAGATCATGGCAGAGCCTACGAGCAGTACTTC
CASSQDHGRAYEQYF
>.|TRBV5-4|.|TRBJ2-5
TGTGCCAGCAGCTTGGCAAGGAACCAAGAGACCCAGTACTTC
CASSLARNQETQYF
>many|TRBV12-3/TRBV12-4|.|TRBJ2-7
TGTGCCAGCAGTTTAGCCGGGACGTTGGGGACCTACGAGCAGTACTTC
CASSLAGTLGTYEQYF